This T cell receptor beta chain was found in a study of T cell repertoires in cytomegalovirus infection. As for the study in general: A matching HLA type, together with CMV infection, was signaled by public TCR beta signatures.

The study, taken as a whole, reports: Cumulative public TCR beta family frequency identified CMV carriers with the relevant HLA. Dominating the ex vivo response were TCR beta clonotypes that were CMV-specific and HLA-C-restricted.

With respect to this clonotype: The antigen remains undetermined. One end of the junction fails to match germline, which may point to a read error.

TCRdb fed the reads into MiXCR, producing one record per CDR3 protein. The sample carries around 320,000 distinct CDR3 sequences, approximately 9.5% recorded once. This CDR3 region has 12 residues. Germline CDR1 is SGHAT and CDR2 is FQDESV (reference sequence). The clonotype was recovered from a human donor in good health (CMV status not recorded). Some clones in this sample may be carry-over from other donors' samples. This rearrangement joins TRBV11-1 to TRBJ1-1; D ambiguous. Input material: PBMCs. CDR3 amino acids: CASSLGANEASF. The CDR3 nucleotides are TGTGCCAGCAGCTTAGGCGCTAATGAAGCTTCCTTT.